What follows are 31 T cell receptor beta chains derived from one specimen sequenced in a study of T cells after yellow fever vaccination (dated by TCRdb to the late 2010s). The treatment or condition label for this specimen denotes: live attenuated yellow fever vaccine strain. Library preparation was by 5' RACE. Sequenced on an Illumina HiSeq 2500. TCRdb reprocessing: public reads trimmed at Q25 with fastp, clones called with MiXCR, in-frame beta chains kept. CDR3 protein duplicates are merged, each entry listing the most common genes and DNA. The sample table holds under 400,000 distinct CDR3 sequences, of which 11% were seen once. Clones ranked in the top ten supply less than 20% of the sample. The sample was PBMCs, taken on the day of the first yellow fever vaccination. Source of these receptors: a man younger than 35 who received the YFV17D yellow fever vaccine.

This clonotype was counted only a few times. The chain combines TRBV20-1 with TRBJ2-2; 7 bases fit TRBD2. The germline gives CDR1 DFQATT, CDR2 SNEGSKA (reference sequence). The V and J ends lost 2 bases and 4 bases, in that order; junction bases with no gene match: 7. The CDR3 loop spans 15 amino acids. CDR3 protein: CSARWRGSVTGELFF. CDR3 sequence (DNA): TGCAGTGCTAGATGGCGGGGGTCGGTCACCGGGGAGCTGTTTTTT.

By its share, this clonotype is medium-sized (0.01 to 0.1%). The gene calls are TRBV29-1 and TRBJ2-3; D possibly corresponds to TRBD2 (6 bases). V was clipped by 4 bases and J by 3 bases, with 14 bases between them. This CDR3 has 14 residues. Germline V lookup: CDR1 SQVTM, CDR2 ANQGSEA. This chain's CDR3 is CSVGISGRTDTQYF. The DNA of the CDR3 is TGCAGCGTTGGAATTAGCGGAAGGACAGATACGCAGTATTTT.

CDR3 region: CASSLAWSYEQYF. CDR3 nucleotides: TGTGCCAGCAGCTTGGCCTGGAGCTACGAGCAGTACTTC. The V and J genes are TRBV5-4 and TRBJ2-7; D ambiguous. The germline gives CDR1 SGHNT, CDR2 YYREEE (reference sequence). Deletions cut 0 bases from V and 3 bases from J, with 7 bases between. CDR3 length equals 13 residues.

The chain combines TRBV3-1 with TRBJ2-3; 10 nucleotides match TRBD2. Losses at the gene ends were 3 bases for V and 2 bases for J; bases not matched to a gene: 5. Germline CDR1 and CDR2: LGHDT and YNNKEL (reference sequence). The CDR3 consists of 16 residues. As DNA, the CDR3 is TGTGCCAGCAGCCAGGTCGGACTAGCGGACACAGATACGCAGTATTTT. It specifies CASSQVGLADTDTQYF.

This clonotype was counted a few times. The CDR3 loop reads CASSTTGTPSTDTQYF. CDR3 nucleotides: TGTGCCAGCAGCACCACAGGGACCCCCAGCACAGATACGCAGTATTTT. The V call is TRBV9, the J call TRBJ2-3; possibly TRBD1 for D (6 bases). V lost 4 bases to trimming and J lost 0 bases, with 15 bases between them. This CDR3 comprises 16 residues. From germline, CDR1 is SGDLS and CDR2 YYNGEE.

The chain couples TRBV7-9 to TRBJ2-7, with D tentatively TRBD1 or TRBD2 (5 bases each). CDR1 SEHNR and CDR2 FQNEAQ come from the germline V gene (reference sequence). The CDR3 is 14 amino acids. V dropped 3 bases and J dropped 7 bases, with 16 bases sitting between them. The DNA of the CDR3 is TGTGCCAGCAGCTTGCCGGGACCAGGTAGAGAGCAGTACTTC. Translation: CASSLPGPGREQYF.

This clonotype was observed a few times. The rearrangement uses TRBV2 and TRBJ1-2; D gene unclear. This CDR3 region has 13 residues. The V end lost 4 bases, the J end lost 2 bases, and 8 bases lay between the germline ends. Germline V gene sequence: CDR1 SNHLY, CDR2 FYNNEI. The CDR3 reads CASSVDPNYGYTF. CDR3 bases: TGTGCCAGCAGTGTAGATCCCAACTATGGCTACACCTTC. Looking up the rest from reference TRBV2 and TRBJ1-2 gives the full variable domain: EPEVTQTPSHQVTQMGQEVILRCVPISNHLYFYWYRQILGQKVEFLVSFYNNEISEKSEIFDDQFSVERPDGSNFTLKIRSTKLEDSAMYFCASSVDPNYGYTFGSGTRLTVV.

This clonotype came up a few times. The V call is TRBV24-1, the J call TRBJ2-2; D gene unclear. The CDR3 has 13 residues. The V gene's germline CDR1 is KGHDR and CDR2 SFDVKD. V was trimmed by 8 bases and J by 3 bases, leaving 9 bases between them. The CDR3 sequence is CATNDGYTGELFF. CDR3 nucleotide sequence: TGTGCCACCAATGACGGGTACACCGGGGAGCTGTTTTTT.

The V call is TRBV7-9, the J call TRBJ1-1, with TRBD1 matching over 7 bases. This CDR3 spans 15 amino acids. J gave up 3 bases and V 0 bases, and 4 bases lay outside the gene matches. Germline V gene lookup returns CDR1 SEHNR and CDR2 FQNEAQ (reference sequence). This chain's CDR3 is CASSLAFTGDTEAFF. The CDR3, as DNA: TGTGCCAGCAGCTTAGCTTTTACAGGGGACACTGAAGCTTTCTTT.

The chain is built from TRBV20-1 and TRBJ1-6; TRBD1 agrees at 8 bases. Germline assignment: CDR1 DFQATT and CDR2 SNEGSKA (reference sequence). V was pared by 5 bases and J by 7 bases, with 4 bases of the junction left unmatched. The CDR3 runs to 13 residues. CDR3 nucleotides: TGCAGTGCTTTAGACAGGGGCAATTCACCCCTCCACTTT. It codes for CSALDRGNSPLHF.

The chain joins TRBV20-1 to TRBJ1-1; a possible D gene is TRBD1 (5 bases). The CDR3 spans 15 residues. Germline-derived CDR1 and CDR2 are DFQATT and SNEGSKA (reference sequence). V was clipped by 1 base and J by 3 bases, with 15 bases between them. This CDR3 reads CSARGGGGEDTEAFF. In nucleotides, the CDR3 is TGCAGTGCTAGAGGGGGCGGGGGGGAGGACACTGAAGCTTTCTTT.

This clonotype was seen more than once but under ten times. The rearrangement uses TRBV9 and TRBJ2-3, with a possible D match to TRBD2 (5 bases). V dropped 0 bases and J dropped 2 bases, with 10 bases sitting between them. There are 15 residues in the CDR3. Looked up from germline, CDR1 is SGDLS and CDR2 is YYNGEE. CDR3 in amino acids: CASSVAQRLTDTQYF. In DNA, the CDR3 is TGTGCCAGCAGCGTAGCTCAGCGGCTCACAGATACGCAGTATTTT.

The rearrangement links TRBV28 to TRBJ2-1; TRBD1 might be the D (5 bases). Trimming took 3 bases from V and 8 from J, leaving 11 bases between them. Germline CDR1 and CDR2: MDHEN and SYDVKM. This CDR3 is 13 amino acids long. The CDR3 DNA reads TGTGCCAGCAGTTTTGGGCAGGGCGATGAGCAGTTCTTC. Amino acid sequence: CASSFGQGDEQFF.

The gene calls are TRBV2 and TRBJ2-4; no clear D gene. The CDR3 consists of 12 residues. Germline assignment: CDR1 SNHLY and CDR2 FYNNEI. Trimming took off 3 bases at V and 1 base at J, with 1 base between the two ends. CDR3 loop: CASSEAKNIQYF. Here the CDR3 DNA reads TGTGCCAGCAGTGAGGCCAAAAACATTCAGTACTTC.

This clonotype was observed many times. J is TRBJ2-7 and V is TRBV20-1, with a possible D match to TRBD1 (6 bases). This CDR3 region has 12 residues. Germline CDR1 DFQATT, CDR2 SNEGSKA (reference sequence). V lost 3 bases and J lost 7, with 13 bases in between. CDR3 region: CSASRGSEEQYV. CDR3 in DNA: TGCAGTGCTAGCAGGGGATCCGAAGAGCAGTACGTC.

This clonotype was seen repeatedly, ten times or more. The V call is TRBV25-1, the J call TRBJ2-7, with D maybe TRBD1 (6 bases). The CDR3 is 13 residues long. Per germline, CDR1 MGHDK and CDR2 SYGVNS. The V and J ends lost 6 bases and 2 bases respectively, with 11 bases between them. Written as DNA, the CDR3 is TGTGCCAGCAGCTCTACAGGGACCTACGAGCAGTACTTC. Residues: CASSSTGTYEQYF.

This rearrangement joins TRBV6-5 to TRBJ1-6; 7 bases map to TRBD1. There are 14 residues in the CDR3. CDR1 MNHEY and CDR2 SVGAGI come from the germline V gene. J gave up 7 bases and V 2 bases, and 2 bases lay outside the gene matches. CDR3 DNA: TGTGCCAGCAGTTACGGCAGGGGGAATTCACCCCTCCACTTT. It yields the protein CASSYGRGNSPLHF.

This clonotype was picked up many times. The chain couples TRBV5-6 to TRBJ2-5, with TRBD2 identical over 7 bases. This CDR3 has 15 amino acids. V lost 3 bases and J lost 2; bases outside the gene matches: 7. Germline V lookup: CDR1 SGHDT, CDR2 YYEEEE. The CDR3: CASSSPGRSQETQYF. The CDR3 DNA reads as TGTGCCAGCAGCTCCCCCGGGAGGTCTCAAGAGACCCAGTACTTC.

This chain uses TRBV20-1 with TRBJ2-3; D is uncertain. There are 12 residues in the CDR3. Germline V gene lookup returns CDR1 DFQATT and CDR2 SNEGSKA (reference sequence). Deletions cut 8 bases from V and 5 bases from J, with 14 bases between. CDR3 nucleotides: TGCAGTCTCACCCCGGATGGAGATACGCAGTATTTT. It translates to CSLTPDGDTQYF.

There are many counts of this clonotype. The chain uses TRBV5-6 and TRBJ2-7, with no clear D. Germline loops: CDR1 SGHDT, CDR2 YYEEEE. The length of the CDR3 is 10 residues. V was pared by 7 bases and J by 5 bases, with 7 bases between. This CDR3 reads CASRMDEQYF. CDR3 nucleotides: TGTGCCAGCCGGATGGACGAGCAGTACTTC. Full variable domain (remainder filled in from reference TRBV5-6 and TRBJ2-7): DAGVTQSPTHLIKTRGQQVTLRCSPKSGHDTVSWYQQALGQGPQFIFQYYEEEERQRGNFPDRFSGHQFPNYSSELNVNALLLGDSALYLCASRMDEQYFGPGTRLTVT.

There are a few counts of this clonotype. The rearrangement links TRBV11-2 to TRBJ2-5; 8 bases are shared with TRBD2. Germline trimming cut 6 bases from V and 2 bases from J; bases unmatched to any gene: 5. The CDR3 has 14 amino acids. The V gene's germline CDR1 is SGHAT and CDR2 FQNNGV. The DNA for the CDR3 is TGTGCCAGCAGTAGGAGCGGGGGACAAGAGACCCAGTACTTC. Residues: CASSRSGGQETQYF. Variable domain in full (rest from reference TRBV11-2 and TRBJ2-5): EAGVAQSPRYKIIEKRQSVAFWCNPISGHATLYWYQQILGQGPKLLIQFQNNGVVDDSQLPKDRFSAERLKGVDSTLKIQPAKLEDSAVYLCASSRSGGQETQYFGPGTRLLVL.

This sequence joins TRBV5-4 and TRBJ2-3; no clear D gene. V shed 0 bases and J shed 2 bases, with 7 bases lying between them. Looked up from germline, CDR1 is SGHNT and CDR2 is YYREEE (reference sequence). The CDR3 runs to 14 residues. CDR3 bases: TGTGCCAGCAGCTTGGTGGGCACCACAGATACGCAGTATTTT. Protein: CASSLVGTTDTQYF. The complete variable domain, with remaining parts taken from reference TRBV5-4 and TRBJ2-3, reads ETGVTQSPTHLIKTRGQQVTLRCSSQSGHNTVSWYQQALGQGPQFIFQYYREEENGRGNFPPRFSGLQFPNYSSELNVNALELDDSALYLCASSLVGTTDTQYFGPGTRLTVL.

This clonotype was seen a few times. This chain connects TRBV12-3 or TRBV12-4 to TRBJ2-3, with D tentatively TRBD2 (7 bases). This CDR3 comprises 12 residues. The ends were cut back, 11 bases at V and 0 bases at J, with 9 bases in the middle. The CDR3 nucleotides are TGTGCCGGGAGGGGGAGCACAGATACGCAGTATTTT. Protein product: CAGRGSTDTQYF.

V is TRBV12-3 or TRBV12-4 and J is TRBJ1-1; D not certain. The CDR3 has 11 amino acids. V was clipped by 3 bases and J by 11 bases, with 10 bases between them. For the CDR3, the DNA is TGTGCCAGCAGTTTGGGCAGCAGGGCTTTCTTT. Translation: CASSLGSRAFF.

This clonotype was picked up a small number of times. The chain joins TRBV5-1 to TRBJ2-1; D is unresolved. Looked up from germline, CDR1 is SGHRS and CDR2 is YFSETQ. CDR3 length: 14 amino acids. Trimming shortened V by 0 bases and J by 8 bases, and 12 bases separated the two germline ends. CDR3 residues: CASSLEPIPHEQFF. The CDR3 bases are TGCGCCAGCAGCTTGGAGCCTATCCCCCATGAGCAGTTCTTC. Full variable domain (missing parts from reference TRBV5-1 and TRBJ2-1): KAGVTQTPRYLIKTRGQQVTLSCSPISGHRSVSWYQQTPGQGLQFLFEYFSETQRNKGNFPGRFSGRQFSNSRSEMNVSTLELGDSALYLCASSLEPIPHEQFFGPGTRLTVL.

V is TRBV5-1 and J is TRBJ1-1; a possible D gene is TRBD1 (6 bases). Germline V gene lookup returns CDR1 SGHRS and CDR2 YFSETQ. The ends were cut back, 2 bases at V and 1 base at J, with 12 bases in the middle. CDR3 length equals 15 residues. The CDR3 nucleotides read TGCGCCAGCAGCTTAGGGGGTGGTCAGAACACTGAAGCTTTCTTT. Translated: CASSLGGGQNTEAFF.

The sample holds a few counts of this clonotype. The chain uses TRBV5-5 and TRBJ1-1, with a possible D match to TRBD1 (6 bases). The V and J ends lost 6 bases and 5 bases respectively, with 17 bases between them. The CDR3 consists of 14 residues. Per germline, CDR1 SGHKS and CDR2 YYEKEE (reference sequence). CDR3 in amino acids: CASTLDRYKTEAFF. The CDR3 DNA reads as TGTGCCAGCACCCTCGACAGGTATAAGACTGAAGCTTTCTTT.

This clonotype turned up a few times. The V gene is TRBV28, the J gene TRBJ1-2, with unresolved D. The CDR3 has 12 residues. Germline V gene lookup returns CDR1 MDHEN and CDR2 SYDVKM. With 11 bases removed from V and 6 bases from J, the gap between germline ends came to 16 bases. In DNA, the CDR3 is TGTGCCGCGGGCGAGCAGTGGCATGGCTACACCTTC. This translates into CAAGEQWHGYTF.

The sample holds a few counts of this clonotype. This sequence joins TRBV9 and TRBJ2-5, with 11 nucleotides matching TRBD2. The CDR3 length is 16 residues. Germline CDR1 reads SGDLS; CDR2 reads YYNGEE. After removal of 0 bases from V and 3 bases from J, the junction contained 4 bases not matched to a gene. Written as DNA, the CDR3 is TGTGCCAGCAGCGTAGTGGCTAGCGGGGGGAAAGAGACCCAGTACTTC. It encodes CASSVVASGGKETQYF.

In this sample, this clonotype turned up many times. V gene TRBV12-3 or TRBV12-4 combines with J gene TRBJ1-1; D remains ambiguous. Trimming removed 6 bases from V and 1 base from J, with 9 bases in between. This CDR3 has 13 residues. The CDR3 coding sequence is TGTGCCAGCAGCCGGGGATCGAACACTGAAGCTTTCTTT. Amino acids: CASSRGSNTEAFF.

At least ten counts were recorded for this clonotype. The J gene is TRBJ2-3, the V gene TRBV12-3 or TRBV12-4; 8 nucleotides match TRBD1. This CDR3 has 15 amino acids. The J segment lost 1 base and the V segment lost 6 bases, leaving 6 bases of the junction unmatched. CDR3: CASSLETGGTDTQYF. The CDR3 DNA reads as TGTGCCAGCAGCCTCGAGACAGGGGGCACAGATACGCAGTATTTT.